The present entry profiles one T cell receptor (beta chain) with its context. Its antigen is currently unknown. The CDR3 loop spans 15 amino acids. J was trimmed by 0 bases and V by 3 bases; bases with no gene match: 6. Germline loops: CDR1 DFQATT, CDR2 SNEGSKA (reference sequence). These data originate in a study of blood T cells in healthy people across ages. Study observations and caveats: The unknown donor CMV status may have confounded expanded clonotype changes.

Sample-barcoded 5' priming and a J-beta primer mix drove a second PCR of about 7 to 11 cycles. Each cDNA molecule, via a template-switch adaptor with 12 random nucleotides, was tagged. TCRdb processed the 5' RACE reads anew with MiXCR; each CDR3 protein has one entry. The profile shows about 1.6 million distinct CDR3 sequences, roughly a third of them singletons. The J gene is TRBJ2-7, the V gene TRBV20-1, with 9 nucleotides matching TRBD1. Sequenced material: blood. The receptor comes from a woman aged 25-40 years in good health. The DNA of the CDR3 is TGCAGTGCTAGTGGACAGGGGATCCCCTCCTACGAGCAGTACTTC. Translating it yields CSASGQGIPSYEQYF.